The clone carrying this T cell receptor beta chain was recorded a few times. The antigen remains unidentified. The data belong to a study of human T cells and chemical hapten exposure. Time point specified: pre-sensitization, week 0. Treatment specified: therapeutic diphenylcyclopropenone sensitization with weekly scalp DPC. Whole-study findings and limits: More PT1 expanded TCRs went with higher patch test scores. While controls formed fewer of them, expanded TCRs formed significantly more large CDR3 similarity clusters. No change in TCRs above 1 in 1000 frequency was produced by DPC sensitization.

MiXCR, applied by TCRdb to the RACE reads, yields one record per CDR3 protein. The data contain around 300,000 distinct CDR3 sequences, around 5.5% of them singletons. Trimming stripped 1 base from V and 7 bases from J, with 8 bases between. Germline lookup yields CDR1 SGHTA and CDR2 FQGNSA. The CDR3 has 13 residues. The receptor comes from a woman aged 18-29 years with alopecia areata. Some clones in this sample may be carry-over from other donors' samples. This rearrangement joins TRBV7-2 to TRBJ1-5; no clear D gene. This sample comprised whole blood, obtained in connection with sensitization to the hapten diphenylcyclopropenone (DPC). Here the CDR3 DNA reads TGTGCCAGCAGCTTAGGCGGGCGGCAGCCCCAGCATTTT. Encoded protein: CASSLGGRQPQHF.